A selection of T cell receptor beta chains follows, all from one sample in a study of cytomegalovirus exposure and HLA in healthy donors. Profiled with immunoSEQ multiplex PCR; TCRdb holds only in-frame clones, not every one. The data contain 170,000 or so clones, 70% to 85% of them singletons. Material: PBMCs. The receptors were gathered from a woman in her twenties or thirties in good health and CMV-seropositive. The CDR3 runs from the conserved cysteine through the conserved F or W. A D gene is named only where the DNA matches it firmly. The size entry is marked missing in some rows and otherwise reads once, few, many or a size class.

v_gene: TRBV10-3
abundance: NA
j_gene: TRBJ1-3
d_gene: NA
CDR3nt: TGTGCCATCACCGGACAGGGAAACACCATATATTTT
CDR3aa: CAITGQGNTIYF

v_gene: TRBV5-5
abundance: NA
j_gene: TRBJ1-1
d_gene: TRBD1
CDR3nt: TGTGCCAGCAGCTCGGGGACAGATCCTAAAGCTTTCTTT
CDR3aa: CASSSGTDPKAFF

v_gene: TRBV11-3
abundance: once
j_gene: TRBJ2-1
d_gene: TRBD1
CDR3nt: TGTGCCAGCAGCTTAGAGGGACAGGAGTACAATGAGCAGTTCTTC
CDR3aa: CASSLEGQEYNEQFF

v_gene: TRBV7-2
abundance: NA
j_gene: TRBJ1-5
d_gene: NA
CDR3nt: TGTGCCAGCAGCTTCCCCCTGTCCAATCAGCCCCAGCATTTT
CDR3aa: CASSFPLSNQPQHF

v_gene: TRBV5-4
abundance: few
j_gene: TRBJ2-5
d_gene: NA
CDR3nt: TGTGCCAGCAGTCCCGGGGAGACCCAGTACTTC
CDR3aa: CASSPGETQYF

v_gene: TRBV28
abundance: NA
j_gene: TRBJ2-1
d_gene: TRBD2
CDR3nt: TGTGCCAGCAGTTTAGGCGGGAGGGGGAATGAGCAGTTCTTC
CDR3aa: CASSLGGRGNEQFF

v_gene: TRBV19
abundance: NA
j_gene: TRBJ2-7
d_gene: TRBD2
CDR3nt: TGTGCCAGTACCGATAACGTAGCGGGAGGGCCGGACGAGCAGTACTTC
CDR3aa: CASTDNVAGGPDEQYF

v_gene: TRBV9
abundance: few
j_gene: TRBJ2-2
d_gene: NA
CDR3nt: TGTGCCAGCAGCACAACGAACACCGGGGAGCTGTTTTTT
CDR3aa: CASSTTNTGELFF

v_gene: TRBV7-8
abundance: NA
j_gene: TRBJ2-2
d_gene: TRBD1
CDR3nt: TGTGCCAGCAGCTTAATGACAGGGACGAACACCGGGGAGCTGTTTTTT
CDR3aa: CASSLMTGTNTGELFF

v_gene: TRBV18
abundance: NA
j_gene: TRBJ1-5
d_gene: NA
CDR3nt: TGTGCCAGCTCACCCCCCTTTGGGGTGGAGGGTGGGAGCAATCAGCCCCAGCATTTT
CDR3aa: CASSPPFGVEGGSNQPQHF

v_gene: TRBV5-1
abundance: NA
j_gene: TRBJ2-2
d_gene: NA
CDR3nt: TGCGCCAGCAGCTTTACGACTAGGTGGGGCACCGGGGAGCTGTTTTTT
CDR3aa: CASSFTTRWGTGELFF

v_gene: TRBV2
abundance: NA
j_gene: TRBJ2-4
d_gene: NA
CDR3nt: TGTGCCAGCAGTGGGGGCGGGCTAGCGTTGATCCTAGCCAAAAACATTCAGTACTTC
CDR3aa: CASSGGGLALILAKNIQYF

v_gene: TRBV4-2
abundance: NA
j_gene: TRBJ2-1
d_gene: TRBD2
CDR3nt: TGTGCCAGCAGCCTACGCGAGCGGGAGATCCCCAATGAGCAGTTCTTC
CDR3aa: CASSLREREIPNEQFF

v_gene: TRBV30
abundance: NA
j_gene: TRBJ2-7
d_gene: NA
CDR3nt: TGTGCCTGGAGCCCAGGGAATAACTACGAGCAGTACTTC
CDR3aa: CAWSPGNNYEQYF

v_gene: TRBV4-1
abundance: once
j_gene: TRBJ2-3
d_gene: NA
CDR3nt: TGCGCCAGCAGCCCGGTATTGGGCCCCGCCACAGATACGCAGTATTTT
CDR3aa: CASSPVLGPATDTQYF

v_gene: TRBV6-1
abundance: NA
j_gene: TRBJ1-5
d_gene: TRBD1
CDR3nt: TGTGCCAGCAGTGACCCCGGGACAGGGGTTCAGCCCCAGCATTTT
CDR3aa: CASSDPGTGVQPQHF

v_gene: TRBV29-1
abundance: NA
j_gene: TRBJ2-1
d_gene: NA
CDR3nt: TGCAGCGTTGAGACTGATTCAATCGGATCCCACAATGAGCAGTTCTTC
CDR3aa: CSVETDSIGSHNEQFF

v_gene: TRBV6-6
abundance: NA
j_gene: TRBJ2-1
d_gene: NA
CDR3nt: TGTGCCAGCAGTTACCCTACGGGAGATCTTGAGCAGTTCTTC
CDR3aa: CASSYPTGDLEQFF

v_gene: TRBV7-9
abundance: NA
j_gene: TRBJ1-1
d_gene: NA
CDR3nt: TGTGCCAGCAGCTTAAGACAGACGAACACTGAAGCTTTCTTT
CDR3aa: CASSLRQTNTEAFF

v_gene: TRBV6-4
abundance: NA
j_gene: TRBJ2-2
d_gene: NA
CDR3nt: TGTGCCAGCTCGGTTAACCGGGGTGACACCGGGGAGCTGTTTTTT
CDR3aa: CASSVNRGDTGELFF

v_gene: TRBV6-5
abundance: NA
j_gene: TRBJ1-2
d_gene: NA
CDR3nt: TGTGCCAGCAGTTACCCGAGTGCGGGAAACTATGGCTACACCTTC
CDR3aa: CASSYPSAGNYGYTF

v_gene: TRBV6-5
abundance: NA
j_gene: TRBJ1-2
d_gene: NA
CDR3nt: TGTGCCAGCAGTTCGACAGTCTATGGCTACACCTTC
CDR3aa: CASSSTVYGYTF

v_gene: TRBV5-4
abundance: few
j_gene: TRBJ1-2
d_gene: NA
CDR3nt: TGTGCCAGCAGCAACACAGGGATCTATGGCTACACCTTC
CDR3aa: CASSNTGIYGYTF

v_gene: TRBV6-1
abundance: few
j_gene: TRBJ2-7
d_gene: NA
CDR3nt: TGTGCCAGCAGGGTCGTAGCGAACTCCTACGAGCAGTACTTC
CDR3aa: CASRVVANSYEQYF

v_gene: TRBV19
abundance: once
j_gene: TRBJ2-7
d_gene: TRBD1
CDR3nt: TGTGCCAGTAGTCGGGACAGGGCGCCAAATTACGAGCAGTACTTC
CDR3aa: CASSRDRAPNYEQYF

v_gene: TRBV19
abundance: NA
j_gene: TRBJ2-3
d_gene: TRBD2
CDR3nt: TGTGCCAGTAGTACCGGGACTAGCGGGATGGCAGATACGCAGTATTTT
CDR3aa: CASSTGTSGMADTQYF

v_gene: TRBV30
abundance: NA
j_gene: TRBJ1-4
d_gene: NA
CDR3nt: TGTGCCTGGAGTGGGAGGATGGGGAATGAAAAACTGTTTTTT
CDR3aa: CAWSGRMGNEKLFF

v_gene: TRBV5-1
abundance: NA
j_gene: TRBJ2-1
d_gene: TRBD2
CDR3nt: TGCGCCAGCAGCTTGGCACCTAGCGGGAGATTCCTGGACAATGAGCAGTTCTTC
CDR3aa: CASSLAPSGRFLDNEQFF

v_gene: TRBV5-8
abundance: NA
j_gene: TRBJ2-5
d_gene: TRBD2
CDR3nt: TGTGCCAGCAGCTTGGGCGGGAGGGTTCAAGAGACCCAGTACTTC
CDR3aa: CASSLGGRVQETQYF

v_gene: TRBV5-6
abundance: few
j_gene: TRBJ1-5
d_gene: NA
CDR3nt: TGTGCCAGCAGCTTGCGACAGTCTCCCCATCAGCCCCAGCATTTT
CDR3aa: CASSLRQSPHQPQHF

v_gene: TRBV27
abundance: NA
j_gene: TRBJ2-7
d_gene: TRBD1
CDR3nt: TGTGCCAGTTCCCGGACAGGGGTGGGCGAGCAGTACTTC
CDR3aa: CASSRTGVGEQYF

v_gene: TRBV28
abundance: once
j_gene: TRBJ2-3
d_gene: NA
CDR3nt: TGTGCCAGCAGTTTAGGGCTAGATACGCAGTATTTT
CDR3aa: CASSLGLDTQYF

v_gene: TRBV28
abundance: NA
j_gene: TRBJ1-2
d_gene: NA
CDR3nt: TGTGCCAGCAGTTCACCAGGGAAGGGCTATGGCTACACCTTC
CDR3aa: CASSSPGKGYGYTF

v_gene: TRBV2
abundance: NA
j_gene: TRBJ1-1
d_gene: TRBD1
CDR3nt: TGTGCCAGCACAACAGGGGGTTGGGGCACTGAAGCTTTCTTT
CDR3aa: CASTTGGWGTEAFF

v_gene: TRBV7-7
abundance: NA
j_gene: TRBJ2-1
d_gene: NA
CDR3nt: TGTGCCAGCAGCCTCTCTAGCTCCTACAATGAGCAGTTCTTC
CDR3aa: CASSLSSSYNEQFF

v_gene: TRBV10-3
abundance: NA
j_gene: TRBJ2-7
d_gene: NA
CDR3nt: TGTGCCTCAGTGCGGGACAGCTCCTACGAGCAGTACTTC
CDR3aa: CASVRDSSYEQYF

v_gene: TRBV19
abundance: few
j_gene: TRBJ2-7
d_gene: TRBD2
CDR3nt: TGTGCCAGTAGTCCTCAGGAGGGGACTAGCGGGTGGGGGAGCTCCTACGAGCAGTACTTC
CDR3aa: CASSPQEGTSGWGSSYEQYF

v_gene: TRBV4-1
abundance: NA
j_gene: TRBJ2-3
d_gene: NA
CDR3nt: TGCGCCAGCAGCCAAGATTGGGGGGACACAGATACGCAGTATTTT
CDR3aa: CASSQDWGDTDTQYF

v_gene: TRBV14
abundance: NA
j_gene: TRBJ1-2
d_gene: TRBD1
CDR3nt: TGTGCCAGCAGCCCAGGGACAGGATCCTACTATGGCTACACCTTC
CDR3aa: CASSPGTGSYYGYTF

v_gene: TRBV6-5
abundance: NA
j_gene: TRBJ2-7
d_gene: NA
CDR3nt: TGTGCCAGCAGTTACGGGCAGACCCTAGCCGAGCAGTACTTC
CDR3aa: CASSYGQTLAEQYF

v_gene: TRBV29-1
abundance: NA
j_gene: TRBJ1-5
d_gene: TRBD1
CDR3nt: TGCAGCGTTGCAAGACAGGGGGCCGGTGAGCCCCAGCATTTT
CDR3aa: CSVARQGAGEPQHF

v_gene: TRBV11-3
abundance: NA
j_gene: TRBJ2-1
d_gene: NA
CDR3nt: TGTGCCAGCAGCTTAGATGGAGGCTCCCAGGAGCAGTTCTTC
CDR3aa: CASSLDGGSQEQFF

v_gene: TRBV28
abundance: NA
j_gene: TRBJ2-3
d_gene: NA
CDR3nt: TGTGCCAGCAGTTCTCACCAGGGCACAGATACGCAGTATTTT
CDR3aa: CASSSHQGTDTQYF

v_gene: TRBV28
abundance: NA
j_gene: TRBJ1-2
d_gene: TRBD1
CDR3nt: TGTGCCAGCAGTTTAGGCAGGGGGTTTGGCTACACCTTC
CDR3aa: CASSLGRGFGYTF

v_gene: TRBV20-1
abundance: NA
j_gene: TRBJ1-2
d_gene: NA
CDR3nt: TGCAGTGCGAGTTTACAGCATGGCTACACCTTC
CDR3aa: CSASLQHGYTF

v_gene: TRBV27
abundance: NA
j_gene: TRBJ1-2
d_gene: NA
CDR3nt: TGTGCCAGCAGTTCTGGCAGGGCGGTTGGGGGCTACACCTTC
CDR3aa: CASSSGRAVGGYTF

v_gene: TRBV5-4
abundance: NA
j_gene: TRBJ1-1
d_gene: NA
CDR3nt: TGTGCCAGCAGCTTGGCGGTAGGGGTGAACACTGAAGCTTTCTTT
CDR3aa: CASSLAVGVNTEAFF

v_gene: TRBV27
abundance: NA
j_gene: TRBJ2-5
d_gene: TRBD2
CDR3nt: TGTGCCAGCAGTTTATCAGCGGGACTAGCAGCAAAGACCCAGTACTTC
CDR3aa: CASSLSAGLAAKTQYF

v_gene: TRBV30
abundance: NA
j_gene: TRBJ2-4
d_gene: TRBD2
CDR3nt: TGTGCCTGGAGTGCCCGACTAGCAGGCAAAAACATTCAGTACTTC
CDR3aa: CAWSARLAGKNIQYF

v_gene: TRBV28
abundance: NA
j_gene: TRBJ1-4
d_gene: NA
CDR3nt: TGTGCCAGCACTCCGGTCTCAACTAATGAAAAACTGTTTTTT
CDR3aa: CASTPVSTNEKLFF

v_gene: TRBV13
abundance: NA
j_gene: TRBJ1-1
d_gene: NA
CDR3nt: TGTGCCAGCAACTCCAGGGCGAACACTGAAGCTTTCTTT
CDR3aa: CASNSRANTEAFF

v_gene: TRBV5-4
abundance: NA
j_gene: TRBJ2-7
d_gene: NA
CDR3nt: TGTGCCAGCAGCTTGGCGGCCTACGAGCAGTACTTC
CDR3aa: CASSLAAYEQYF

v_gene: TRBV27
abundance: NA
j_gene: TRBJ1-5
d_gene: TRBD1
CDR3nt: TGTGCCAGCAGACCGTCCGGGACAGCGCCCCAGCATTTT
CDR3aa: CASRPSGTAPQHF

v_gene: TRBV4-1
abundance: NA
j_gene: TRBJ1-4
d_gene: NA
CDR3nt: TGCGCCAGCAGCCAAGGAAGTGGGTCAGGAAAACTGTTTTTT
CDR3aa: CASSQGSGSGKLFF

v_gene: TRBV5-6
abundance: NA
j_gene: TRBJ1-5
d_gene: NA
CDR3nt: TGTGCCAGCAGCTTGACGGGTTCGGGGTATCAGCCCCAGCATTTT
CDR3aa: CASSLTGSGYQPQHF